This T cell receptor beta chain was sequenced in a study of shared clonotypes between healthy human individuals. The CDR3 extends over 15 amino acids. Losses at the gene ends were 6 bases for V and 5 bases for J; bases not matched to a gene: 7. Germline CDR1 PRHDT, CDR2 FYEKMQ (reference sequence). Profiled with immunoSEQ multiplex PCR; TCRdb holds only in-frame clones, not every one. Here the sample spans a few million clones, 80% to 95% being singletons. V gene TRBV13 combines with J gene TRBJ2-1; 10 nucleotides agree with TRBD2. Sequenced: naive CD4+ T cells from PBMCs. Indicated subset: CD45RA+ positively selected. This TCR came from a man aged 18 to 30 in good health. Some clones in this sample may be carry-over from other donors' samples. CDR3 sequence: CASSSPSGSDNEQFF. Here the CDR3 DNA reads TGTGCCAGCAGTTCACCTAGCGGGAGTGACAATGAGCAGTTCTTC. Full variable domain (outside the CDR3, taken from reference TRBV13 and TRBJ2-1): AAGVIQSPRHLIKEKRETATLKCYPIPRHDTVYWYQQGPGQDPQFLISFYEKMQSDKGSIPDRFSAQQFSDYHSELNMSSLELGDSALYFCASSSPSGSDNEQFFGPGTRLTVL.